A single sample gave rise to the 21 T cell receptor beta chains below, sequenced in a study of blood T cell repertoires in COVID-19 (TCRdb year 2020). Library preparation used the immunoSEQ multiplex PCR assay. Sourced from immuneACCESS, this table was stored by TCRdb with only in-frame sequences that have V and J called. A share of the clones is absent; for the studies checked, an unresolved V gene accounts for under half, and the remainder has no known explanation. The sample table contains roughly 220,000 clones; only one count was recorded for approximately 90% of them. Over 3% of the sample lies in the top ten. Sequencing was performed on PBMCs or T cells enriched from blood (not recorded which). These TCRs come from a woman between 40 and 50 years old with acute COVID-19.

CDR3 protein: CASSPQGGELFF. DNA of the CDR3: TGTGCCAGCAGCCCACAGGGGGGGGAGCTGTTTTTT. V gene TRBV7-9 combines with J gene TRBJ2-2; TRBD1 aligns across 7 bases. Germline assignment: CDR1 SEHNR and CDR2 FQNEAQ (reference sequence). The J segment lost 8 bases and the V segment lost 5 bases, leaving 2 bases of the junction unmatched. CDR3 size: 12 residues.

The chain joins TRBV30 to TRBJ1-5; 8 nucleotides align to TRBD1. Germline V gene lookup returns CDR1 GTSNPN and CDR2 SVGIG (reference sequence). V lost 2 bases and J lost 4; bases outside the gene matches: 10. The CDR3 length is 16 residues. DNA of the CDR3: TGTGCCTGGAGTATTCAGCTAGGGACAGGTAATCAGCCCCAGCATTTT. This encodes CAWSIQLGTGNQPQHF.

The V gene is TRBV10-3, the J gene TRBJ1-3; TRBD1 matches at 8 bases. Germline V gene sequence: CDR1 ENHRY, CDR2 SYGVKD. The CDR3 extends over 15 amino acids. The junction had 3 bases not matched to a gene; V was cut back by 5 bases and J by 0 bases. CDR3 sequence reads: CAISPGGFSGNTIYF. The CDR3, as DNA: TGTGCCATCAGTCCAGGGGGCTTCTCTGGAAACACCATATATTTT.

This clone was picked up a small number of times. The chain employs TRBV6-5 and TRBJ1-5, with 9 bases aligning to TRBD1. CDR1 is MNHEY and CDR2 is SVGAGI in the germline V gene. The CDR3 runs 15 residues. Losses at the gene ends were 2 bases for V and 3 bases for J; bases not matched to a gene: 2. CDR3 in DNA: TGTGCCAGCAGTTACCGGACAGGGGACAATCAGCCCCAGCATTTT. Protein product: CASSYRTGDNQPQHF.

This sequence joins TRBV15 and TRBJ2-5, with TRBD2 as a possible D gene (6 bases). The germline gives CDR1 LNHNV, CDR2 YYDKDF (reference sequence). The length of the CDR3 is 17 residues. V lost 4 bases and J lost 4, with 22 bases in between. The CDR3 loop reads CATSTPGLPPFGETQYF. The CDR3 bases are TGTGCCACCAGCACCCCCGGACTACCCCCTTTTGGAGAGACCCAGTACTTC.

V is TRBV7-8 and J is TRBJ2-3; D is perhaps TRBD2 (6 bases). With 10 bases removed from V and 4 bases from J, the gap between germline ends came to 12 bases. Germline CDR1 and CDR2: SGHVS and FQNEAQ. This CDR3 contains 12 residues. CDR3 bases: TGTGCCACGGGAGCGGGTGCAGATACGCAGTATTTT. Its translation: CATGAGADTQYF.

This chain connects TRBV18 to TRBJ2-7; maybe TRBD1 (5 bases). CDR1 and CDR2 from the germline V gene are KGHSH and LQKENI. This CDR3 is 14 amino acids long. Trimming stripped 6 bases from V and 0 bases from J, with 12 bases between. CDR3 DNA sequence: TGTGCCAGCTCGGAAAGGGGCCCCTCCTACGAGCAGTACTTC. Translating it yields CASSERGPSYEQYF. The full variable domain, completed using reference TRBV18 and TRBJ2-7, is NAGVMQNPRHLVRRRGQEARLRCSPMKGHSHVYWYRQLPEEGLKFMVYLQKENIIDESGMPKERFSAEFPKEGPSILRIQQVVRGDSAAYFCASSERGPSYEQYFGPGTRLTVT.

The rearrangement joins TRBV2 to TRBJ1-2; TRBD1 aligns across 9 bases. V lost 6 bases to trimming and J lost 8 bases; unmatched junction nucleotides: 16. Germline CDR1 reads SNHLY; CDR2 reads FYNNEI. This CDR3 spans 16 amino acids. Here the CDR3 reads CASRLTPTGGVGGYTF. DNA of the CDR3: TGTGCCAGCAGACTCACCCCCACAGGGGGCGTAGGAGGCTACACCTTC.

Comment on this clone: Other DNA variants within this sample encode the same CDR3. The rearrangement uses TRBV6-1 and TRBJ1-2; the match to TRBD1 covers 7 bases. V dropped 1 base and J dropped 4; count of bases not matched to a gene: 3. Germline values: CDR1 MNHNS, CDR2 SASEGT. The CDR3 is 14 amino acids. CDR3 DNA sequence: TGTGCCAGCAGTGAAGACAGGGGTGGCTATGGCTACACCTTC. It is translated as CASSEDRGGYGYTF.

The rearrangement links TRBV27 to TRBJ1-1; TRBD1 matches at 7 bases. Looked up from germline, CDR1 is MNHEY and CDR2 is SMNVEV (reference sequence). The CDR3 sequence is 14 residues long. V lost 7 bases and J lost 4; bases outside the gene matches: 9. The CDR3 loop is CASNRGGIGTEAFF. In nucleotides, the CDR3 is TGTGCCAGCAACCGAGGGGGCATCGGCACTGAAGCTTTCTTT.

The chain employs TRBV7-2 and TRBJ2-7, with 12 positions matching TRBD2. Per the germline V gene, CDR1 is SGHTA and CDR2 is FQGNSA. CDR3 size: 15 residues. The trim removed 3 bases at V and 6 bases at J, leaving 6 bases unmatched. As DNA, the CDR3 is TGTGCCAGCAGCTTTTCTAGCGGGGGGGCCGGCGAGCAGTACTTC. This gives the protein CASSFSSGGAGEQYF.

V usage is TRBV7-9 and J usage is TRBJ1-3, with 8 bases aligning to TRBD1. In germline, CDR1 is SEHNR, CDR2 FQNEAQ (reference sequence). With V trimmed by 1 base and J by 0 bases, 11 bases remained unmatched. CDR3 size: 19 residues. For the CDR3, the DNA is TGTGCCAGCAGCTTAGGAGCAGGGGGCCCAGGCGGCTCTGGAAACACCATATATTTT. This encodes CASSLGAGGPGGSGNTIYF.

As for this clone: A read error may be the cause here, since a much bigger clone is one base away. The same CDR3 arises from other DNA sequences in this sample as well. The gene calls are TRBV2 and TRBJ1-2, with D hard to call. Deletions cut 1 base from V and 2 bases from J, with 5 bases between. This CDR3 spans 13 amino acids. From germline, CDR1 is SNHLY and CDR2 FYNNEI. CDR3 nucleotides: TGTGCCAGCAGTGAAGGCAGAAACTATGGCTACACCTTC. It is translated as CASSEGRNYGYTF.

This clone was detected many times. This rearrangement joins TRBV6-5 to TRBJ1-5, with D tentatively TRBD1 (6 bases). Trimming shortened V by 7 bases and J by 6 bases, and 16 bases separated the two germline ends. CDR1 is MNHEY and CDR2 is SVGAGI in the germline V gene. This CDR3 comprises 14 residues. The CDR3 sequence is CASTQRRGGQPQHF. The DNA of the CDR3 is TGTGCCAGCACCCAGAGGAGGGGGGGTCAGCCCCAGCATTTT.

The chain recombines TRBV6-5 with TRBJ1-2; 9 nucleotides line up with TRBD1. Germline V gene lookup returns CDR1 MNHEY and CDR2 SVGAGI. With V trimmed by 7 bases and J by 7 bases, 13 bases remained unmatched. This CDR3 is built from 15 residues. This CDR3 is CASTHATGGLSGYTF. CDR3 DNA sequence: TGTGCCAGCACCCACGCCACAGGGGGCTTATCTGGCTACACCTTC.

The genes are TRBV18 and TRBJ1-2, with D unclear. V was cut by 3 bases and J by 7 bases, with 18 bases left in between. Germline CDR1 and CDR2: KGHSH and LQKENI. The CDR3 loop spans 15 amino acids. CDR3 protein: CASSPLDFSAGGYTF. In nucleotides, the CDR3 is TGTGCCAGCTCACCCCTGGACTTCTCTGCGGGTGGCTACACCTTC. Full variable domain (outside the CDR3, taken from reference TRBV18 and TRBJ1-2): NAGVMQNPRHLVRRRGQEARLRCSPMKGHSHVYWYRQLPEEGLKFMVYLQKENIIDESGMPKERFSAEFPKEGPSILRIQQVVRGDSAAYFCASSPLDFSAGGYTFGSGTRLTVV.

Remarks on this clone: This sample also contains other DNA sequences that code for the same CDR3. J is TRBJ1-2 and V is TRBV2; the D gene is possibly TRBD1 (6 bases). Deletions cut 6 bases from V and 0 bases from J, with 11 bases between. CDR1 and CDR2 from the germline V gene are SNHLY and FYNNEI. The CDR3 extends over 14 amino acids. CDR3 protein: CASRLQGTNYGYTF. The DNA for the CDR3 is TGTGCCAGCAGGCTACAGGGAACTAACTATGGCTACACCTTC.

This chain connects TRBV3-1 (or the pseudogene TRBV3-2) to TRBJ2-1; 10 bases match TRBD2. Losses at the gene ends were 0 bases for V and 2 bases for J; bases not matched to a gene: 4. The germline V gene has CDR1 LGHDT and CDR2 YNNKEL (reference sequence). CDR3 length: 17 residues. The CDR3 nucleotides are TGTGCCAGCAGCCAAGATCTAGCGGGGGTACCCTACAATGAGCAGTTCTTC. Translation gives CASSQDLAGVPYNEQFF.

The chain uses TRBV3-1 (or the pseudogene TRBV3-2) and TRBJ2-3, with no clear D. This CDR3 contains 13 residues. Deletions cut 1 base from V and 5 bases from J, with 7 bases between. CDR1 is LGHDT, CDR2 YNNKEL, per germline (reference sequence). CDR3 region: CASSQVPGDTQYF. The CDR3 DNA sequence: TGTGCCAGCAGCCAAGTCCCGGGAGATACGCAGTATTTT.

The V gene is TRBV7-8, the J gene TRBJ2-5; 9 bases are a match to TRBD1. V trimming: 2 bases; J trimming: 4 bases; junction bases outside the gene matches: 11. Germline lookup yields CDR1 SGHVS and CDR2 FQNEAQ. The CDR3 sequence is 17 residues long. CDR3: CASSLRAGQGSRETQYF. In DNA form, the CDR3 reads TGTGCCAGCAGCTTAAGGGCGGGACAGGGAAGTCGAGAGACCCAGTACTTC.

The rearrangement joins TRBV24-1 to TRBJ2-1, with D possibly matching TRBD1 (6 bases). CDR1 is KGHDR and CDR2 is SFDVKD in the germline V gene. V lost 8 bases and J 3 bases, leaving 13 bases between the germline ends. The CDR3 consists of 14 residues. This CDR3 is CATTQGGIYNEQFF. The CDR3 DNA reads as TGTGCCACCACTCAAGGGGGAATCTACAATGAGCAGTTCTTC.